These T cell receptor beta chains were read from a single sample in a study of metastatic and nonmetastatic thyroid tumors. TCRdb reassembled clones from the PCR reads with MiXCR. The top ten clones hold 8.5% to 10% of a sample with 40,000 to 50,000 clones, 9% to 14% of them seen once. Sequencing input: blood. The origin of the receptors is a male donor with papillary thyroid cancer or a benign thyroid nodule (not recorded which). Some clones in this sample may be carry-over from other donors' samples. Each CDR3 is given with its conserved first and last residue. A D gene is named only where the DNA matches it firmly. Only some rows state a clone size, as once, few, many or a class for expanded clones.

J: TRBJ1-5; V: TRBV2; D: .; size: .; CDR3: CASRGDTVNQPQHF; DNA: TGTGCCAGCAGAGGGGACACAGTTAATCAGCCCCAGCATTTT
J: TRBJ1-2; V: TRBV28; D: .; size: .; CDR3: CTSSSYEVGYTF; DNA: TGTACCAGCAGTTCCTACGAGGTTGGCTACACCTTC
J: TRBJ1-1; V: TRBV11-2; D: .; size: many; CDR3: CASSPRRDRSLNTEAFF; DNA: TGTGCCAGCAGCCCGAGGCGGGATCGGAGCTTGAACACTGAAGCTTTCTTT
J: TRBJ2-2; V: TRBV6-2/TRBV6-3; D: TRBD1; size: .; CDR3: CASSRGDREAGELFF; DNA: TGTGCCAGCAGTAGGGGAGACAGGGAAGCCGGGGAGCTGTTTTTT
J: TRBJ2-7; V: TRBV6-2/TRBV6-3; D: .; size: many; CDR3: CASFKAGTPLRRQYF; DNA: TGTGCCAGCTTCAAGGCAGGGACACCTCTACGGAGGCAGTACTTC
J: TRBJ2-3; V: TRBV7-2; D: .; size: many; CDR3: CASSLAAAGSTDTQYF; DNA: TGTGCCAGCAGCTTAGCGGCCGCGGGAAGCACAGATACGCAGTATTTT
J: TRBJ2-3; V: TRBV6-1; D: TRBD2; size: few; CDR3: CASSSGRGTDTQYF; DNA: TGTGCCAGCAGTAGCGGGAGGGGGACGGATACACAGTATTTT
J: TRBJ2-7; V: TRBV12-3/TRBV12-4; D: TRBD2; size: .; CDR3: CASSLFPSGQNYEQYF; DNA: TGTGCCAGCAGTTTATTTCCTAGCGGGCAGAACTACGAGCAGTACTTC
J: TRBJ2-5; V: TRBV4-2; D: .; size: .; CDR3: CASSQDRAAYQETQYF; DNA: TGTGCCAGCAGCCAAGATCGGGCAGCGTACCAAGAGACCCAGTACTTC
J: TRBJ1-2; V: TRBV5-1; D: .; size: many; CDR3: CASSGGQTYGYTF; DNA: TGCGCCAGCAGCGGAGGACAGACCTATGGCTACACCTTC
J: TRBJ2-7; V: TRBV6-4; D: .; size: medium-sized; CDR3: CASSDPQGGGYEQYF; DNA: TGTGCCAGCAGTGACCCCCAGGGAGGAGGCTACGAGCAGTACTTC
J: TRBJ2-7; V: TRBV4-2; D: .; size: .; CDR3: CASSQITGTGNSGNSYEQYF; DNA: TGTGCCAGCAGCCAGATAACCGGGACAGGGAATAGCGGGAACTCCTACGAGCAGTACTTC
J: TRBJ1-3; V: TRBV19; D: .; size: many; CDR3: CASSPDRRAGGENTIYF; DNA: TGTGCCAGTAGTCCCGATCGGAGAGCGGGGGGTGAAAACACCATATATTTT
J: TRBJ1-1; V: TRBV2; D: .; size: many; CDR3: CASKGGTEAFF; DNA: TGTGCCAGCAAGGGGGGCACTGAAGCTTTCTTT
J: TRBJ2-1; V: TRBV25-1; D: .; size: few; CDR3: CASSPEERRALGLGYNEQFF; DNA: TGTGCCAGCAGCCCCGAGGAGAGAAGGGCTTTGGGTCTAGGCTACAATGAGCAATTCTTC
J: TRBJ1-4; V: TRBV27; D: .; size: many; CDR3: CASSLMDMGWEEKLFF; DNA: TGTGCCAGCAGTTTAATGGATATGGGATGGGAGGAAAAACTGTTTTTT
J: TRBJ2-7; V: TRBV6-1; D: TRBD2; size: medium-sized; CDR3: CASRLAGGREQYF; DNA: TGTGCCAGCAGGTTAGCGGGAGGGCGCGAGCAGTACTTC
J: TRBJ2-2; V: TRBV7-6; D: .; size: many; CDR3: CASSLGAAAGRWSGAEVGELFF; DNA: TGTGCTAGCAGCTTAGGGGCTGCTGCTGGGAGATGGTCGGGAGCTGAGGTCGGGGAGCTGTTTTTT
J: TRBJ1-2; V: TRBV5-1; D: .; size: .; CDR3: CASSLDLGTHYGYTF; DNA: TGCGCCAGCAGCTTGGATTTAGGGACACACTATGGCTACACCTTC
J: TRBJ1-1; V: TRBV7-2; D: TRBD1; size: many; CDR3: CASSPTGRTEAFF; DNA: TGTGCCAGCAGCCCGACAGGGAGGACTGAAGCTTTCTTT
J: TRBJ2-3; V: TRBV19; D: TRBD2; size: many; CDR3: CASSMRAGGPADTQYF; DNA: TGTGCCAGTAGTATGAGAGCGGGAGGGCCCGCAGATACGCAGTATTTT
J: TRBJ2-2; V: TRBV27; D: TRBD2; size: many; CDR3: CASSLFGSGSLAGELFF; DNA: TGTGCCAGCAGTTTATTCGGCAGCGGGAGTTTGGCCGGGGAGCTGTTTTTT
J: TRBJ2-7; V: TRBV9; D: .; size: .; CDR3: CASSVGRKGNEQYF; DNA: TGTGCCAGCAGCGTAGGACGAAAGGGCAACGAGCAGTACTTC
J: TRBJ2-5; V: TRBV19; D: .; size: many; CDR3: CASSIARGSQETQYF; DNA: TGTGCCAGTAGTATAGCACGGGGATCGCAAGAGACCCAGTACTTC
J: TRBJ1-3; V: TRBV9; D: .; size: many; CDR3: CASSVEHLSGNTIYF; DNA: TGTGCCAGCAGCGTAGAACACCTCTCTGGAAACACCATATATTTT
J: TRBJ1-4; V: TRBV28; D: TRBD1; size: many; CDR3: CASSLPGTGFEKLFF; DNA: TGTGCCAGCAGTCTCCCCGGGACAGGGTTTGAAAAACTGTTTTTT
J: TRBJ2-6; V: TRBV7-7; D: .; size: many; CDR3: CASSPLGPAGANVLTF; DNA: TGTGCTAGCAGCCCGCTCGGACCCGCTGGGGCCAACGTCCTGACTTTC
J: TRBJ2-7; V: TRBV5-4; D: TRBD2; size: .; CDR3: CASSLGGLAGVAYEQYF; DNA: TGTGCCAGCAGCTTGGGGGGTCTAGCGGGAGTTGCCTACGAGCAGTACTTC
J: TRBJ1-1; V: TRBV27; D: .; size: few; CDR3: CASSLCRVGTEAFF; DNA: TGTGCCAGCAGTTTGTGCAGGGTAGGGACTGAAGCTTTCTTT
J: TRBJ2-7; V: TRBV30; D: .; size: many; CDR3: CAWSARAYEQYF; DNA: TGTGCCTGGAGTGCCAGAGCCTACGAGCAGTACTTC
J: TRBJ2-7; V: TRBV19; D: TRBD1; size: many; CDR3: CASSIRTGLPAYEQYF; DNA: TGTGCCAGTAGTATAAGGACAGGACTCCCTGCCTACGAGCAGTACTTC
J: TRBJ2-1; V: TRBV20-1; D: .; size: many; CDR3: CSARVELLRNEQFF; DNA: TGCAGTGCTAGAGTCGAACTACTACGGAATGAGCAGTTCTTC
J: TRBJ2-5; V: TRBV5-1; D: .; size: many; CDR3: CASSLALFNRGGETQYF; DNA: TGCGCCAGCAGCTTGGCCCTTTTCAACAGGGGAGGGGAGACCCAGTACTTC
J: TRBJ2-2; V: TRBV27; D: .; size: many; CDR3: CATVSSPRLGRSTGELFF; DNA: TGTGCCACCGTCTCATCACCCCGTCTCGGGAGAAGCACCGGGGAGCTGTTTTTT
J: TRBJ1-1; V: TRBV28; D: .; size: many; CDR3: CASSRYREAFF; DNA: TGTGCCAGCAGTCGGTACAGGGAAGCTTTCTTT
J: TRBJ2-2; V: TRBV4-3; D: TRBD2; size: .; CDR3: CAISQVLAVNTGELFF; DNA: TGCGCCATCAGCCAAGTCCTAGCGGTGAACACCGGGGAGCTGTTTTTT
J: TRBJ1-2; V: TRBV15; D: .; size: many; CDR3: CATSRDHNGGGYTF; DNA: TGTGCCACCAGCAGAGATCACAACGGAGGAGGCTACACCTTC
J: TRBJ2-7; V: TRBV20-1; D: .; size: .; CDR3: CSVREVPGAYEQYF; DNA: TGCAGTGTTAGGGAGGTTCCAGGGGCCTACGAGCAGTACTTC
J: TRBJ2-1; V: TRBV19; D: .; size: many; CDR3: CASSIRPDEQFF; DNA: TGTGCCAGTAGTATTCGCCCGGATGAGCAGTTCTTC
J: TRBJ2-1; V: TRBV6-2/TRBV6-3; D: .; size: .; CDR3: CASRLSYNEQFF; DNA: TGTGCCAGCAGACTCTCCTACAATGAGCAGTTCTTC
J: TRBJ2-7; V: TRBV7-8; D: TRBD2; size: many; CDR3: CASSLPNLAGLTRGSYEQYF; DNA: TGTGCCAGCAGCTTACCTAATCTAGCGGGACTCACCAGGGGCTCCTACGAGCAGTACTTC
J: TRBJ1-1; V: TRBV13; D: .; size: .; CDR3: CASSLGRGGGTEAFF; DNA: TGTGCCAGCAGCTTAGGTCGGGGCGGAGGCACTGAAGCTTTCTTT
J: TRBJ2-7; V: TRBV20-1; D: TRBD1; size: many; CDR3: CSASIPGQHYEQYF; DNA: TGCAGTGCTAGTATCCCGGGACAGCACTACGAGCAGTACTTC
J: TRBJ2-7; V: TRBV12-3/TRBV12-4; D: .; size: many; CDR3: CASSPKGSGTHEQYF; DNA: TGTGCCAGCAGCCCGAAGGGGTCAGGGACCCACGAGCAGTACTTC
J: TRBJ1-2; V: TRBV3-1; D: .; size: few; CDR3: CASGPGLGGGYTF; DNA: TGTGCCAGCGGCCCAGGGCTTGGTGGTGGCTACACCTTC
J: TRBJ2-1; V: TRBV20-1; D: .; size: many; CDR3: CSARDTRARGYNEQFF; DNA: TGCAGTGCTAGAGATACTCGGGCTCGTGGCTACAATGAGCAGTTCTTC
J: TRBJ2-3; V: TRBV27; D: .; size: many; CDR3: CASTRLGDTQYF; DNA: TGTGCCAGCACCCGACTAGGAGATACGCAGTATTTT
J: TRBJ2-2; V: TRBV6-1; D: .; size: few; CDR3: CASRLSSADTGELFF; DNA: TGTGCCAGCAGGCTATCTAGCGCGGACACCGGGGAGCTGTTTTTT
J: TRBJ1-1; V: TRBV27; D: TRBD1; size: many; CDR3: CASSSQGAGWDTEAFF; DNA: TGTGCCAGCAGTTCCCAGGGGGCGGGTTGGGACACTGAAGCTTTCTTT
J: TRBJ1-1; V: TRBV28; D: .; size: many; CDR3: CASRAGHPNTEAFF; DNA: TGTGCCAGCAGAGCGGGACATCCAAACACTGAAGCTTTCTTT
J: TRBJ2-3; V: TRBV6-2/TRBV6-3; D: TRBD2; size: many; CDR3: CASRGLAATDTQYF; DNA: TGTGCCAGCAGGGGACTAGCGGCTACAGATACGCAGTATTTT
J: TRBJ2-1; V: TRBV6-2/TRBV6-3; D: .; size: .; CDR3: CASSYPATSLTEQFF; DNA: TGTGCCAGCAGTTACCCGGCGACAAGTCTCACTGAGCAGTTCTTC
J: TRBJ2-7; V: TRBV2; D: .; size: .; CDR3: CASRIPGLTNYEQYF; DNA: TGTGCCAGCAGGATCCCCGGACTGACGAACTACGAGCAGTACTTC
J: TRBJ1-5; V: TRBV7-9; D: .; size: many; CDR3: CASSLGGGEQPQHF; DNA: TGTGCCAGCAGCTTAGGGGGGGGAGAACAGCCCCAGCATTTT
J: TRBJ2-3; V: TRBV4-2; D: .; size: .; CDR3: CASSQDIASDTQYF; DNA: TGTGCCAGCAGCCAAGATATAGCATCAGATACGCAGTATTTT
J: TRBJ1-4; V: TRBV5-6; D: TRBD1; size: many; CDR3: CASSFNRQGRDEKLFF; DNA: TGTGCCAGCAGCTTTAACAGACAGGGTCGGGATGAAAAACTGTTTTTT